These T cell receptor beta chains were read from a single sample in a study of T cell responses to AZD1222 COVID-19 vaccine. Assay used: immunoSEQ multiplex PCR; TCRdb lists only in-frame clones, some missing. The sample consists of 110,000 or so clones, 70% to 90% of them appearing once. Specimen: peripheral blood, collected on day 0 of AZD1222 vaccination. These receptors all come from an adult in good health. Both conserved end residues are part of each CDR3.

>TRBJ1-3|TRBV9
CASSPGLPGNTIYF
>TRBJ2-2|TRBV19
CASSNEPSYSGELFF
>TRBJ2-1|TRBV6-5
CASSYGGQGRYEQFF
>TRBJ2-1|TRBV20-1
CSPTGETEQFF
>TRBJ1-5|TRBV24-1
CATSDSGLGFGNQPQHF
>TRBJ1-5|TRBV30
CACTTGSNQPQHF
>TRBJ2-5|TRBV30
CAWSNRAGKLGYF
>TRBJ2-2|TRBV2
CASSESGQPTGELFF
>TRBJ2-2|TRBV2
CASSKEGVLGGELFF
>TRBJ2-7|TRBV9
CASSEGSGVYEQYF
>TRBJ2-2|TRBV10-1
CASSEWGRGDTGELFF
>TRBJ1-5|TRBV19
CASSSQGKRGNQPQHF
>TRBJ2-5|TRBV19
CASGTGRGETQYF
>TRBJ2-6|TRBV27
CASSSLGGPGANVLTF
>TRBJ2-2|TRBV25-1
CASRVAGAFGELFF
>TRBJ1-2|TRBV30
CAWAGQGAYYTF
>TRBJ2-7|TRBV28
CASSPSRGAFFHEQYF
>TRBJ2-1|TRBV7-9
CASSSPGAVYNEQFF
>TRBJ1-3|TRBV28
CASSLDLTGGNTIYF
>TRBJ1-1|TRBV3-1/TRBV3-2
CASSQSGLGYTEAFF
>TRBJ2-7|TRBV29-1
CSVEVAQASEQYF
>TRBJ2-3|TRBV5-4
CASSLESDTQYF
>TRBJ1-5|TRBV3-1/TRBV3-2
CASSQDGTGQGPQPQHF
>TRBJ1-6|TRBV7-2
CASSSLGERQAEFSPLHF
>TRBJ2-3|TRBV5-1
CASSLALYDTQYF
>TRBJ2-2|TRBV4-2
CASSQDATSGKNTGELFF
>TRBJ2-3|TRBV5-1
CASSLGGISDTQYF